These T cell receptor beta chains were read from a single sample in a study of technical replicates of blood from a handful of donors. Profiling relied on immunoSEQ multiplex PCR, and the TCRdb table lists in-frame clones only, not all of them. The sample lists 65,000 to 90,000 clones, 80% to 90% occurring once. Input material: PBMCs. Every receptor here comes from a human donor in good health. Some clones in this sample may be carry-over from other donors' samples. Each CDR3 is given with its conserved first and last residue. Fields, in order: V gene, J gene, clone size, D gene, CDR3 protein, CDR3 DNA. D genes are given only for firm matches. Not all rows give a size; the values are once, few, many and, for expanded clones, a class.

TRBV5-4	TRBJ2-3	NA	NA	CASSSKGLSDTQYF	TGTGCCAGCAGCTCGAAGGGACTTTCGGATACGCAGTATTTT
TRBV14	TRBJ1-5	NA	NA	CASSLQSNQPQHF	TGTGCCAGCAGCCTACAGAGCAATCAGCCCCAGCATTTT
TRBV30	TRBJ2-5	NA	TRBD2	CAWRFRGGETQYF	TGTGCCTGGAGATTTCGGGGGGGAGAGACCCAGTACTTC
TRBV9	TRBJ2-2	NA	TRBD2	CASSVGSGLAGTTGELFF	TGTGCCAGCAGCGTAGGTTCGGGACTAGCGGGGACCACCGGGGAGCTGTTTTTT
TRBV19	TRBJ2-5	NA	TRBD1	CASSDRAHETQYF	TGTGCCAGTAGTGACAGGGCTCACGAGACCCAGTACTTC
TRBV7-5	TRBJ2-7	NA	NA	CARSLHEQYF	TGTGCCAGAAGCCTACACGAGCAGTACTTC
TRBV2	TRBJ2-7	NA	TRBD2	CATRGGEPSEQYF	TGTGCCACCCGCGGGGGGGAACCATCCGAGCAGTACTTC
TRBV30	TRBJ2-7	once	NA	CAWSHRDHEQYF	TGTGCCTGGAGTCACAGGGACCACGAGCAGTACTTC
TRBV27	TRBJ2-7	NA	NA	CASSKTGTHSEQYF	TGTGCCAGCAGTAAGACCGGGACACACTCCGAGCAGTACTTC
TRBV4-1	TRBJ2-1	NA	NA	CASSQGVRGLGGLYNEQFF	TGCGCCAGCAGCCAAGGGGTCAGGGGCCTAGGTGGGCTCTACAATGAGCAGTTCTTC
TRBV6-1	TRBJ2-3	NA	NA	CASSEVADTQYF	TGTGCCAGCAGTGAAGTCGCAGATACGCAGTATTTT
TRBV2	TRBJ1-1	NA	NA	CASRSRGANTEAFF	TGTGCCAGCAGAAGCAGGGGAGCGAACACTGAAGCTTTCTTT
TRBV7-9	TRBJ2-7	NA	NA	CASSLGGRSYEQYF	TGTGCCAGCAGCTTAGGTGGCCGATCCTACGAGCAGTACTTC
TRBV9	TRBJ1-5	NA	NA	CASSDVGGQPQHF	TGTGCCAGCAGCGATGTTGGGGGGCAGCCCCAGCATTTT
TRBV27	TRBJ1-2	NA	NA	CASSSLGSGYTF	TGTGCCAGCAGTTCTCTGGGCTCTGGCTACACCTTC
TRBV20-1	TRBJ1-1	once	NA	CSTAVVTEAFF	TGCAGTACCGCAGTTGTGACTGAAGCTTTCTTT
TRBV27	TRBJ1-1	NA	NA	CASRSLQGNTEAFF	TGTGCCAGCAGGAGCTTACAGGGGAACACTGAAGCTTTCTTT
TRBV20-1	TRBJ2-1	NA	NA	CSASRYNEQFF	TGCAGTGCTAGTCGGTATAATGAGCAGTTCTTC
TRBV7-9	TRBJ2-1	once	TRBD2	CASSQGLAGEREQFF	TGTGCCAGCAGCCAGGGACTAGCGGGAGAGAGGGAGCAGTTCTTC
TRBV5-5	TRBJ1-5	NA	TRBD1	CASSSGGGSLNQPQHF	TGTGCCAGCAGCTCAGGGGGCGGATCCTTAAATCAGCCCCAGCATTTT
TRBV2	TRBJ1-1	once	NA	CASRGDLNTEAFF	TGTGCCAGCAGGGGGGACTTGAACACTGAAGCTTTCTTT
TRBV10-3	TRBJ2-1	NA	NA	CAISARGEQFF	TGTGCCATCAGTGCTAGGGGGGAGCAGTTCTTC
TRBV5-1	TRBJ1-2	NA	NA	CASSLEPSYGYTF	TGCGCCAGCAGCTTGGAGCCAAGTTATGGCTACACCTTC